This TCR beta chain is from a study of T cells in Graves' hyperthyroidism and ophthalmopathy. The sample holds many counts of this clonotype. Researchers took RNA transcripts and amplified the TCR beta CDR3 regions from them. TCR CDR3 underwent first-round RT-PCR with the HTBI primer set. Each CDR3 protein gets one entry after TCRdb re-called the multiplex PCR reads with MiXCR. The sample contains hundreds of thousands of distinct CDR3 sequences, roughly 14% of which appear only once. Over 9 ml of fresh peripheral blood supplied the PBMCs. Trimming left V 0 bases short and J 10 bases short, with 12 bases between. Germline-derived CDR1 and CDR2 are GTSNPN and SVGIG (reference sequence). CDR3 length: 12 residues.

This chain uses TRBV30 with TRBJ1-1, with D maybe TRBD1 (5 bases). Sequences were obtained from blood. The receptor was isolated from a woman aged 40 to 49 with Graves' ophthalmopathy. For the CDR3, the DNA is TGTGCCTGGAGTGTCCGCGGCCAGGGAGCTTTCTTT. It encodes CAWSVRGQGAFF.